This entry lists 28 T cell receptor beta chains sequenced from one sample in a study of blood T cells in healthy people across ages. Together with a sample-barcoded 5' primer, a J-beta primer mix was included in a second PCR lasting roughly 6 to 12 cycles. Each CDR3 protein gets one entry after TCRdb re-called the 5' RACE reads with MiXCR. The data contain about 830,000 distinct CDR3 sequences, approximately 67% of them singletons. The sequencing input was blood. The source is a young man in good health.

The chain recombines TRBV10-3 with TRBJ2-1; D is perhaps TRBD2 (5 bases). The CDR3 sequence is 13 residues long. V was clipped by 2 bases and J by 4 bases, with 6 bases between them. Germline lookup yields CDR1 ENHRY and CDR2 SYGVKD. CDR3 amino acids: CAISEGLYNEQFF. The CDR3 region has the DNA TGTGCCATCAGTGAGGGACTTTACAATGAGCAGTTCTTC.

The chain uses TRBV6-1 and TRBJ1-5, with 9 bases identical to TRBD1. The CDR3 has 13 amino acids. The V segment lost 10 bases and the J segment 2 bases; nucleotides outside the gene matches: 3. The germline V gene has CDR1 MNHNS and CDR2 SASEGT. CDR3 sequence: CATDRGGNQPQHF. The CDR3 DNA is TGTGCCACGGACAGGGGAGGCAATCAGCCCCAGCATTTT.

The chain combines TRBV7-9 with TRBJ2-1, with 8 nucleotides matching TRBD2. J was trimmed by 7 bases and V by 5 bases; bases with no gene match: 13. Per germline, CDR1 SEHNR and CDR2 FQNEAQ (reference sequence). This CDR3 is 16 amino acids long. This CDR3 reads CASSLKAGAGGNEQFF. The CDR3 nucleotides are TGTGCCAGCAGCCTAAAAGCGGGGGCCGGGGGAAATGAGCAGTTCTTC.

Concerning this clonotype itself: A much larger clone lies one base from this, so it may be a read error. The rearrangement uses TRBV29-1 and TRBJ2-1; perhaps TRBD2 as D (6 bases). Germline V gene data show CDR1 as SQVTM and CDR2 as ANQGSEA. This CDR3 contains 16 residues. With 4 bases removed from V and 4 bases from J, the gap between germline ends came to 20 bases. This chain's CDR3 is CSVAKRGGGTYNEQFF. For the CDR3, the DNA is TGCAGCGTTGCTAAACGGGGAGGCGGGACTTACAATGAGCAGTTCTTC.

The chain links TRBV4-2 to TRBJ2-7; a possible D gene is TRBD2 (6 bases). Looked up from germline, CDR1 is LGHNA and CDR2 is YNFKEQ. V dropped 6 bases and J dropped 3 bases, with 18 bases sitting between them. The CDR3 totals 15 residues. CDR3 amino acids: CASSPTGVLDYEQYF. DNA for the CDR3: TGTGCCAGCAGTCCCACGGGGGTGCTAGACTACGAGCAGTACTTC.

In this sample, this clonotype turned up a few times. This rearrangement joins TRBV6-2 or TRBV6-3 to TRBJ2-1; a weak D match, TRBD1 (5 bases). The germline V gene has CDR1 MNHEY and CDR2 SVGEGT. The CDR3 sequence is 14 residues long. The V end was cut by 9 bases, the J end by 5 bases, with 17 bases between. As DNA, the CDR3 is TGTGCCAGTGCCGTAGGGGCCCACAACAATGAGCAGTTCTTC. This sequence encodes CASAVGAHNNEQFF.

In this sample, this clonotype turned up a few times. The chain combines TRBV29-1 with TRBJ2-3; no definite D call. Germline V CDR1 and CDR2: SQVTM, ANQGSEA. CDR3 size: 13 residues. V gave up 7 bases and J gave up 4 bases, with 15 bases separating them. CDR3 protein: CSAQASAADTQYF. CDR3 nucleotide sequence: TGCAGCGCCCAAGCCAGCGCGGCAGATACGCAGTATTTT.

Only a few counts were recorded for this clonotype. The chain uses TRBV3-1 and TRBJ2-1; 8 bases are shared with TRBD2. The CDR3 is 17 residues long. Trimming at V came to 0 bases and at J to 2 bases, leaving 6 bases not matched to a gene. The germline V gene has CDR1 LGHDT and CDR2 YNNKEL (reference sequence). The CDR3 DNA reads as TGTGCCAGCAGCCAAGATCTCAATAGCGGGGCCTACAATGAGCAGTTCTTC. Encoded protein: CASSQDLNSGAYNEQFF.

The gene calls are TRBV18 and TRBJ2-3; D gene uncertain. CDR1 is KGHSH and CDR2 is LQKENI in the germline V gene. The CDR3 is made up of 13 amino acids. Trimming removed 6 bases at V and 6 bases at J, with 13 bases between. The CDR3 nucleotides are TGTGCCAGCTCCCCGTCCGGCTCCGATACGCAGTATTTT. This encodes CASSPSGSDTQYF.

The chain joins TRBV18 to TRBJ1-1; D gene uncertain. V was pared by 6 bases and J by 4 bases, with 12 bases between. Germline V lookup: CDR1 KGHSH, CDR2 LQKENI. This CDR3 spans 13 amino acids. This chain's CDR3 is CASSQETSTEAFF. The CDR3 nucleotides are TGTGCCAGCTCCCAAGAGACAAGCACTGAAGCTTTCTTT.

The chain uses TRBV4-3 and TRBJ2-4; D gene unclear. The end of the DNA fits TRBJ2-7 better, so the J call may be wrong. The CDR3 is 12 residues long. Germline CDR1 and CDR2: LGHNA and YSLEER. The CDR3 bases are TGCGCCAGCAGCCAAGATCCCGACGAGCAGTACTTC. This encodes CASSQDPDEQYF.

V usage is TRBV18 and J usage is TRBJ2-3; no reliable D call. V was cut by 0 bases and J by 8 bases, with 6 bases left in between. CDR3 length: 12 residues. CDR1 is KGHSH and CDR2 is LQKENI in the germline V gene. The CDR3 DNA sequence: TGTGCCAGCTCACCACCGGATCTTACGCAGTATTTT. It codes for CASSPPDLTQYF.

The chain combines TRBV6-1 with TRBJ1-5; no clear D gene. V lost 6 bases, J lost 0 bases, and 6 bases lay in between. CDR3 length equals 13 residues. The germline CDR1 and CDR2 sequences are MNHNS and SASEGT. Here the CDR3 reads CASRGVSNQPQHF. CDR3 nucleotide sequence: TGTGCCAGCAGAGGAGTTAGCAATCAGCCCCAGCATTTT.

V gene TRBV9 combines with J gene TRBJ2-1, with 10 positions matching TRBD2. From germline, CDR1 is SGDLS and CDR2 YYNGEE. Germline trimming cut 3 bases from V and 4 bases from J; bases unmatched to any gene: 13. CDR3 length: 18 amino acids. The CDR3 bases are TGTGCCAGCAGCGAGGGGGGGCTTAGCGGGGGGACGTACAATGAGCAGTTCTTC. Encoded protein: CASSEGGLSGGTYNEQFF.

The chain combines TRBV2 with TRBJ2-3; a possible D gene is TRBD2 (6 bases). V lost 7 bases and J lost 0, with 23 bases in between. CDR3 length equals 18 residues. CDR1 and CDR2 (germline): SNHLY, FYNNEI. As DNA, the CDR3 is TGTGCCAGCAATTGGGACGGTTCGGGGGAGACTAGCACAGATACGCAGTATTTT. It specifies CASNWDGSGETSTDTQYF.

This clonotype was counted only a few times. This chain uses TRBV29-1 with TRBJ2-1; a possible D gene is TRBD2 (6 bases). Per the germline V gene, CDR1 is SQVTM and CDR2 is ANQGSEA. V was clipped by 4 bases and J by 2 bases, with 12 bases between them. The CDR3 loop spans 14 amino acids. The CDR3 DNA sequence: TGCAGCGTTGTTTGGGGGGATCCCTACAATGAGCAGTTCTTC. Residues: CSVVWGDPYNEQFF.

This sequence joins TRBV5-1 and TRBJ2-3; D gene unclear. The germline V gene has CDR1 SGHRS and CDR2 YFSETQ. Deletions cut 0 bases from V and 0 bases from J, with 8 bases between. The CDR3 runs 15 residues. The CDR3 here is CASSLDLSSTDTQYF. The CDR3 DNA follows: TGCGCCAGCAGCTTGGACCTCTCTAGCACAGATACGCAGTATTTT. The whole variable domain, filled in from reference TRBV5-1 and TRBJ2-3, reads KAGVTQTPRYLIKTRGQQVTLSCSPISGHRSVSWYQQTPGQGLQFLFEYFSETQRNKGNFPGRFSGRQFSNSRSEMNVSTLELGDSALYLCASSLDLSSTDTQYFGPGTRLTVL.

The V gene is TRBV7-3, the J gene TRBJ2-1, with TRBD2 identical over 13 bases. J lost 5 bases, V lost 3 bases, and 4 bases had no gene match. From germline, CDR1 is SGHTA and CDR2 FQGTGA. The CDR3 consists of 16 residues. The CDR3 protein is CASSFSTSGGNNEQFF. CDR3 nucleotide sequence: TGTGCCAGCAGCTTCTCGACTAGCGGGGGGAACAATGAGCAGTTCTTC.

J is TRBJ1-6 and V is TRBV9; D is unclear. This CDR3 is 14 amino acids long. Germline V lookup: CDR1 SGDLS, CDR2 YYNGEE. The V gene lost 6 bases and the J gene lost 6 bases, with 13 bases spanning the gap. CDR3 sequence: CASTQDGTNSPLHF. The CDR3 DNA reads TGTGCCAGCACGCAGGACGGCACTAATTCACCCCTCCACTTT.

This clonotype was recorded a few times. The rearrangement joins TRBV24-1 to TRBJ2-1; D remains ambiguous. Deletions cut 2 bases from V and 4 bases from J, with 11 bases between. This CDR3 region has 15 residues. Germline CDR1 is KGHDR and CDR2 is SFDVKD. The CDR3 region has the DNA TGTGCCACCAGTGATTCGGCGACACTATACAATGAGCAGTTCTTC. This gives the protein CATSDSATLYNEQFF.

Only one count was recorded for this clonotype. This chain joins TRBV12-3 or TRBV12-4 and TRBJ2-7; D may be TRBD2 (6 bases). This CDR3 is built from 14 residues. Trimming took 6 bases from V and 9 from J, leaving 21 bases between them. In DNA form, the CDR3 reads TGTGCCAGCAGCCGTGACGGGGGAGGCGGGCGGCAGTACTTC. Protein: CASSRDGGGGRQYF.

This clonotype was counted only a few times. The rearrangement links TRBV28 to TRBJ2-7, with unresolved D. The CDR3 runs to 14 residues. Deletions cut 2 bases from V and 7 bases from J, with 15 bases between. CDR1 MDHEN and CDR2 SYDVKM come from the germline V gene. CDR3: CASSLAPPTREQYF. CDR3 in DNA: TGTGCCAGCAGTTTAGCCCCCCCAACTCGAGAGCAGTACTTC.

This chain joins TRBV6-5 and TRBJ2-5, with D possibly being TRBD1 (5 bases). The CDR3 runs 15 residues. CDR1 and CDR2 (germline): MNHEY, SVGAGI. V lost 2 bases and J 0 bases, leaving 10 bases between the germline ends. The CDR3 reads CASSYVQGNQETQYF. CDR3 nucleotide sequence: TGTGCCAGCAGTTACGTCCAGGGTAACCAAGAGACCCAGTACTTC.

This clonotype was detected a few times. The gene calls are TRBV6-2 or TRBV6-3 and TRBJ2-7; tentatively, D is TRBD1 (6 bases). The CDR3 length is 13 residues. Germline loops: CDR1 MNHEY, CDR2 SVGEGT. V lost 6 bases and J lost 2, with 11 bases in between. This CDR3 is CASSRNRAYEQYF. The DNA of the CDR3 is TGTGCCAGCAGCAGAAACAGGGCCTACGAGCAGTACTTC.

The J gene is TRBJ1-1, the V gene TRBV21-1; TRBD1, the table's D call, lacks a check against the DNA. TRBV21-1 is a documented pseudogene. This CDR3 contains 14 residues. This chain's CDR3 is CASPPGRSDTEAFF. The CDR3, as DNA: TGTGCCAGCCCCCCAGGGAGATCGGACACTGAAGCTTTCTTT.

In this sample, this clonotype turned up a few times. The chain recombines TRBV7-9 with TRBJ2-4, with 10 positions matching TRBD1. V shed 1 base, J shed 1 base, and the junction held 13 bases outside the gene matches. Looked up from germline, CDR1 is SEHNR and CDR2 is FQNEAQ (reference sequence). This CDR3 is built from 20 residues. For the CDR3, the DNA is TGTGCCAGCAGCTTAGGGCCGGGACAGGGGATCACGGCGGCCAAAAACATTCAGTACTTC. It encodes CASSLGPGQGITAAKNIQYF.

This sequence joins TRBV20-1 and TRBJ2-5; 7 bases match TRBD2. V was clipped by 5 bases and J by 2 bases; unmatched bases: 14. Germline CDR1 DFQATT, CDR2 SNEGSKA (reference sequence). The CDR3 length is 16 residues. The CDR3 DNA follows: TGCAGTGCTCCAGGATCGGGAGCGGGGTCTCAAGAGACCCAGTACTTC. This codes for CSAPGSGAGSQETQYF.

V usage is TRBV15 and J usage is TRBJ2-5, with TRBD2 matching over 9 bases. The CDR3 extends over 16 amino acids. Unmatched junction bases numbered 7, after V lost 0 bases and J lost 5 bases. Germline lookup yields CDR1 LNHNV and CDR2 YYDKDF (reference sequence). CDR3 in DNA: TGTGCCACCAGCAGAGATCGGCGGGGGGGCTTTGAGACCCAGTACTTC. Translated, it gives CATSRDRRGGFETQYF.